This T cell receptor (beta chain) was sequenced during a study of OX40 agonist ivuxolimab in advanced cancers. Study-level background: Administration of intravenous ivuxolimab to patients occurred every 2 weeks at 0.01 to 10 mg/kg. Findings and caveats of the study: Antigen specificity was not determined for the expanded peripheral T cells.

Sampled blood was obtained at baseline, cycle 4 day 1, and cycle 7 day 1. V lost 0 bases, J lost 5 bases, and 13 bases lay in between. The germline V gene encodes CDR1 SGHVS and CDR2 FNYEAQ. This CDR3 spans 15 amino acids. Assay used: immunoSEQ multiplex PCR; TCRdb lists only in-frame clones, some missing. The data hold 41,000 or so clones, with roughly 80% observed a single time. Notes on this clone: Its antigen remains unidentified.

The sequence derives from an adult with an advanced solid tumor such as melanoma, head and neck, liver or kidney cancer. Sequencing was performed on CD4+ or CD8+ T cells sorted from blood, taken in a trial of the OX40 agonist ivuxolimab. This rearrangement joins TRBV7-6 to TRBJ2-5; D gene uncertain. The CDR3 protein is CASSLALPGRETQYF. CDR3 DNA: TGTGCCAGCAGCTTAGCCCTCCCTGGGCGGGAGACCCAGTACTTC.